This is a list of T cell receptor beta chains from one sample in a study of T cell responses to AZD1222 COVID-19 vaccine. Clones were read by immunoSEQ multiplex PCR, and TCRdb kept only the in-frame ones, dropping some. The sample has some 130,000 clones, over 85% seen once. The material was peripheral blood, obtained on day 0 of AZD1222 vaccination. The receptors come from an adult in good health. Each CDR3 is given with its conserved first and last residue.

CASSAQGAGGYTF	TRBJ1-2	TRBV9
CASSLRRTASYEQYF	TRBJ2-7	TRBV28
CASSLAGENTDTQYF	TRBJ2-3	TRBV6-2/TRBV6-3
CASSLALGMNTEAFF	TRBJ1-1	TRBV7-8
CASSQVTNIGDTQYF	TRBJ2-3	TRBV3-1/TRBV3-2
CASSYPQGANTGELFF	TRBJ2-2	TRBV6-5
CASSIKGIGGYTF	TRBJ1-2	TRBV19
CASSFNTGELFF	TRBJ2-2	TRBV27
CASSTTYDAEAFF	TRBJ1-1	TRBV19
CASGFSPTIGGMTQYF	TRBJ2-5	TRBV12-5
CASSLGQTNTEAFF	TRBJ1-1	TRBV5-5
CASNLRGGSSYEQYF	TRBJ2-7	TRBV5-5
CATTSSGSRGYTF	TRBJ1-2	TRBV6-5
CASTKPQGADTGELFF	TRBJ2-2	TRBV28
CASSTTVGTEAFF	TRBJ1-1	TRBV19
CASSLDGSSSYNSPLHF	TRBJ1-6	TRBV5-6
CASSFSGENQPQHF	TRBJ1-5	TRBV27
CASTGGNEKLFF	TRBJ1-4	TRBV2
CASSIALGQTNSPLHF	TRBJ1-6	TRBV19
CASSLGLAGSQETQYF	TRBJ2-5	TRBV28
CASSLEVWQGNTEAFF	TRBJ1-1	TRBV7-8
CASSYPGTGSNYGYTF	TRBJ1-2	TRBV11-2
CASLGPSQTYEQYF	TRBJ2-7	TRBV2
CAWSPEKGPRRNNQPQHF	TRBJ1-5	TRBV30
CASSLGEGLYNEQFF	TRBJ2-1	TRBV5-4
CASSLDRVYGTEAFF	TRBJ1-1	TRBV7-8
CASSVQGTFTDTQYF	TRBJ2-3	TRBV7-9
CASSLPQGAQTEAFF	TRBJ1-1	TRBV5-4
CASSSQKGLNTEAFF	TRBJ1-1	TRBV5-4
CASSQGQGDNQPQHF	TRBJ1-5	TRBV5-1
CASSLPGQRIRNTEAFF	TRBJ1-1	TRBV5-8
CASIPTGGYQPQHF	TRBJ1-5	TRBV28
CASSLRHGRAGLNTEAFF	TRBJ1-1	TRBV5-6
CASSDPAGGRDTQYF	TRBJ2-3	TRBV25-1
CASSRFLATLHNEQFF	TRBJ2-1	TRBV7-9
CASSIPELSRTEAFF	TRBJ1-1	TRBV19
CATSDPQKGPLHGYTF	TRBJ1-2	TRBV24-1
CASSYYRDTGELFF	TRBJ2-2	TRBV6-5
CASSHLPRAFF	TRBJ1-1	TRBV7-2
CAISESTGQGPYEQYF	TRBJ2-7	TRBV10-3
CASRKTGQANTEAFF	TRBJ1-1	TRBV6-4
CASSPRTSYFNEQFF	TRBJ2-1	TRBV7-2
CASSSRGTKNTGELFF	TRBJ2-2	TRBV6-6
CASSLAKGPIGTEAFF	TRBJ1-1	TRBV5-8
CASSPSKGARNQPQHF	TRBJ1-5	TRBV27
CASTKRGGESNTEAFF	TRBJ1-1	TRBV19
CASRPPGAGANVLTF	TRBJ2-6	TRBV19
CASSLLGTGINEQYF	TRBJ2-7	TRBV28
CATSGSGDAEAFF	TRBJ1-1	TRBV24-1
CASSKDSYEQYF	TRBJ2-7	TRBV18
CASSLSAEKLFF	TRBJ1-4	TRBV5-1
CASIPRGSGGNTIYF	TRBJ1-3	TRBV28
CASSLQGLAGVPGELFF	TRBJ2-2	TRBV7-2
CASSYSNAGYGYTF	TRBJ1-2	TRBV6-5